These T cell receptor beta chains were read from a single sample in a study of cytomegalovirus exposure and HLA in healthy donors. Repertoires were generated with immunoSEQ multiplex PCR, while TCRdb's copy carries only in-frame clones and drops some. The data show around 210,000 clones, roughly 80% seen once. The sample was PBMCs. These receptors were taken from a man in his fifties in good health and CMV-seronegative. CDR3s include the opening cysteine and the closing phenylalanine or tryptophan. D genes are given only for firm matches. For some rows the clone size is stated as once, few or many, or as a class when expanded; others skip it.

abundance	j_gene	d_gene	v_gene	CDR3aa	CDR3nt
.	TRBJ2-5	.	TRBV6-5	CASSLRDTKETQYF	TGTGCCAGCAGTCTAAGGGACACCAAAGAGACCCAGTACTTC
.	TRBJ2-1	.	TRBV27	CASSLRRAGASNNEQFF	TGTGCCAGCAGTTTAAGACGTGCAGGGGCCTCTAACAATGAGCAGTTCTTC
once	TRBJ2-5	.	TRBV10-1	CASSETGNGQETQYF	TGCGCCAGCAGTGAAACAGGGAATGGACAAGAGACCCAGTACTTC
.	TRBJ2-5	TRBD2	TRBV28	CASSRGTSGETQYF	TGTGCCAGCAGTCGCGGGACTAGCGGTGAGACCCAGTACTTC
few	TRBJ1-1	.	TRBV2	CASSSYTEAFF	TGTGCCAGCAGCTCTTACACTGAAGCTTTCTTT
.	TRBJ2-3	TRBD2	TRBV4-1	CASSQDPGLETDTQYF	TGCGCCAGCAGCCAAGATCCGGGACTAGAGACAGATACGCAGTATTTT
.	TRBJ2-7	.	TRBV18	CASSPPDSYEQYF	TGTGCCAGCTCACCCCCGGACAGTTACGAGCAGTACTTC
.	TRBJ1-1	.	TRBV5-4	CASSLGQTNTEAFF	TGTGCCAGCAGCTTGGGACAGACGAACACTGAAGCTTTCTTT
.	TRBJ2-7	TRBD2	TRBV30	CAWSVRRETEQYF	TGTGCCTGGAGTGTAAGGCGGGAGACCGAGCAGTACTTC
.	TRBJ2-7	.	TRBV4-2	CASSQAARYEQYF	TGTGCCAGCAGCCAAGCCGCGCGGTACGAGCAGTACTTC
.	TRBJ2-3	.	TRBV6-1	CASRLTDTQYF	TGTGCCAGCAGACTAACAGATACGCAGTATTTT
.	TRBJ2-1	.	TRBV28	CASSLREQFF	TGTGCCAGCAGTTTACGGGAGCAGTTCTTC
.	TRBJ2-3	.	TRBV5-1	CASSLNGISTDTQYF	TGCGCCAGCAGCTTGAACGGGATTAGCACAGATACGCAGTATTTT
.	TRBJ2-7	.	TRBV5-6	CASSLLGGSYEQYF	TGTGCCAGCAGCTTGTTGGGGGGTTCCTACGAGCAGTACTTC
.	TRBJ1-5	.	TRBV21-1	CASSKALSVRGRVNNQPQHF	TGTGCCAGCAGCAAAGCGCTTTCGGTAAGGGGGCGAGTGAACAATCAGCCCCAGCATTTT
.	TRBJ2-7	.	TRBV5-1	CASSLAPSGRNEQYF	TGCGCCAGCAGCTTGGCGCCCAGCGGGCGAAACGAGCAGTACTTC
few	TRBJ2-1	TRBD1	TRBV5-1	CASSPGTGGYNEQFF	TGCGCCAGCAGCCCCGGGACAGGGGGCTACAATGAGCAGTTCTTC
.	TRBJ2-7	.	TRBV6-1	CASRATGVPGEQYF	TGTGCCAGCAGGGCGACAGGAGTTCCTGGGGAGCAGTACTTC
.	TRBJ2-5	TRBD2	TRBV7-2	CASSPGLAGVETQYF	TGTGCCAGCAGCCCGGGACTAGCGGGAGTGGAGACCCAGTACTTC
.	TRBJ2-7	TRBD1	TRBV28	CASSPGQGKQYF	TGTGCCAGCAGTCCCGGACAGGGAAAGCAGTACTTC
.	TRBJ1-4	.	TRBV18	CASSRQERNEKLFF	TGTGCCAGCTCACGACAGGAGAGAAATGAAAAACTGTTTTTT
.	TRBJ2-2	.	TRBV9	CASSVRGTQPGELFF	TGTGCCAGCAGCGTCCGCGGGACCCAGCCCGGGGAGCTGTTTTTT
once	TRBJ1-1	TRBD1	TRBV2	CASSLPGQGPGTEAFF	TGTGCCAGCAGCCTCCCGGGACAGGGTCCGGGCACTGAAGCTTTCTTT
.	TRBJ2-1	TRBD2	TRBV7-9	CASSPIAGVDYNEQFF	TGTGCCAGCAGCCCGATAGCGGGAGTTGACTACAATGAGCAGTTCTTC
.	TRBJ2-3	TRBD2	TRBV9	CASSELAGSTDTQYF	TGTGCCAGCAGCGAGCTAGCGGGAAGCACAGATACGCAGTATTTT
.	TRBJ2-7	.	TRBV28	CASSLYRSSYEQYF	TGTGCCAGCAGTTTATATAGGAGCTCCTACGAGCAGTACTTC
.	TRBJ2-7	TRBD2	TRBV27	CASLGGRPYEQYF	TGTGCCAGCCTTGGCGGGAGGCCCTACGAGCAGTACTTC
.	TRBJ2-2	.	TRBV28	CASSLAGNTGELFF	TGTGCCAGCAGTTTAGCAGGGAACACCGGGGAGCTGTTTTTT
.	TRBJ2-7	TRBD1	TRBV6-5	CASSYATGSSYEQYF	TGTGCCAGCAGTTACGCGACAGGGAGCTCCTACGAGCAGTACTTC
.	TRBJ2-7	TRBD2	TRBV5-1	CASSPSTSGILNEQYF	TGCGCCAGCAGCCCCTCCACTAGCGGGATTCTCAACGAGCAGTACTTC
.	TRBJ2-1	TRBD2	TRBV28	CASSTPLAGYNNEQFF	TGTGCCAGCAGTACACCACTAGCGGGCTACAACAATGAGCAGTTCTTC
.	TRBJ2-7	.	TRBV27	CASSSPRRSSYEQYF	TGTGCCAGCAGTTCCCCGCGGCGGAGCTCCTACGAGCAGTACTTC
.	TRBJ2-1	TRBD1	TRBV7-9	CASSSTWTGFNEQFF	TGTGCCAGCAGCTCCACATGGACAGGATTCAATGAGCAGTTCTTC
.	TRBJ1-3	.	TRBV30	CACQQDSGNTIYF	TGTGCCTGTCAACAGGACTCTGGAAACACCATATATTTT
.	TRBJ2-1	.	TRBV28	CASSLLNAGARYNEQFF	TGTGCCAGCAGTTTATTGAATGCGGGGGCGAGGTACAATGAGCAGTTCTTC
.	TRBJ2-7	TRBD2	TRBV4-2	CASSPKGLADPYEQYF	TGTGCCAGCAGCCCCAAGGGACTAGCGGACCCCTACGAGCAGTACTTC
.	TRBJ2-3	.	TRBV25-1	CASSKSGTDTQYF	TGTGCCAGCAGTAAAAGCGGTACAGATACGCAGTATTTT
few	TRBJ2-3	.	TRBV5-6	CASSFEYSTQYF	TGTGCCAGCAGCTTCGAGTATTCTACGCAGTATTTT
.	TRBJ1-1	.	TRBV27	CASSPPGAFF	TGTGCCAGCAGTCCTCCCGGAGCTTTCTTT
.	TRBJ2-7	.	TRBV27	CASSGRQAYEQYF	TGTGCCAGCAGTGGTCGACAAGCCTACGAGCAGTACTTC
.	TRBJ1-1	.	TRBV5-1	CASSVDGNTEAFF	TGCGCCAGCAGCGTGGACGGGAACACTGAAGCTTTCTTT
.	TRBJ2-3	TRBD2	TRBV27	CASRWASGRQDTQYF	TGTGCCAGCAGATGGGCTAGCGGGAGACAGGATACGCAGTATTTT